The rows below give T cell receptor beta chains drawn from one sample of a study of T-cell memory formation after mild COVID-19. MiXCR was run by TCRdb on the 5' RACE reads, yielding one entry per CDR3 protein. The sample comprises some 88,000 distinct CDR3 sequences, around a quarter of which are singletons, and roughly 39% rests with the top ten. The sample taken for sequencing was PBMCs or a T cell subset sorted from them (not recorded which). Source of these receptors: a man aged 18 to 30 who had mild COVID-19 (a few samples of this study predate the infection). Cell type and time point are not known. Each CDR3 is given with its conserved first and last residue. D genes are given only for firm matches. Only some rows state a clone size, as once, few, many or a class for expanded clones.

D,size,V,J,length,DNA,CDR3
TRBD2,NA,TRBV4-1,TRBJ2-1,16,TGCGCCAGCAGCCTCAGATCGGGGGGTACCTACAATGAGCAGTTCTTC,CASSLRSGGTYNEQFF
NA,NA,TRBV25-1,TRBJ2-1,12,TGTGCCACCAGTGGGGGAAACAATGAGCAGTTCTTC,CATSGGNNEQFF
NA,NA,TRBV25-1,TRBJ2-7,16,TGTGCCAGCAGTGAATACGGCGGCCCCTACTCCTACGAGCAGTACTTC,CASSEYGGPYSYEQYF
TRBD2,few,TRBV6-5,TRBJ2-3,14,TGTGCCAGCAGTTACTTACTAGCGGGGGGAGAAGAGTATTTT,CASSYLLAGGEEYF
NA,NA,TRBV6-2/TRBV6-3,TRBJ2-3,15,TGTGCCAGCAGTTACGTGGGGGGCCGGACAGATACGCAGTATTTT,CASSYVGGRTDTQYF
TRBD2,NA,TRBV5-1,TRBJ2-7,15,TGCGCCAGCAAGCTAGCGGGGGGACCCACCTACGAGCAGTACTTC,CASKLAGGPTYEQYF
NA,NA,TRBV6-6,TRBJ2-1,15,TGTGCCAGCAGTCTCGGACAGCTCACGTACAATGAGCAGTTCTTC,CASSLGQLTYNEQFF
TRBD1,NA,TRBV20-1,TRBJ1-4,15,TGCAGTGCTAGAGATCGTGACAGGGCTAATGAAAAACTGTTTTTT,CSARDRDRANEKLFF
NA,few,TRBV28,TRBJ1-5,14,TGTGCCAGCAGGTTCACAGGGAGCAATCAGCCCCAGCATTTT,CASRFTGSNQPQHF
TRBD1,few,TRBV10-3,TRBJ2-7,14,TGTGCCATCAGTGGGACAGGGGGCAACGACGAGCAGTACTTC,CAISGTGGNDEQYF
NA,NA,TRBV12-5,TRBJ1-1,12,TGTGCTAGTGGTTCTCAGGACACTGAAGCTTTCTTT,CASGSQDTEAFF
TRBD2,NA,TRBV4-3,TRBJ2-2,18,TGCGCCAGCACCTCAAGGCCAGCGGGGGGGCGCGACACCGGGGAGCTGTTTTTT,CASTSRPAGGRDTGELFF
NA,few,TRBV29-1,TRBJ2-7,14,TGCAGCGTTGATGGGGAGGCAGGGTCAGGCGAGCAGTACTTC,CSVDGEAGSGEQYF
NA,few,TRBV7-6,TRBJ2-5,17,TGTGCCAGCAGCTTAGTTCCACCCGGGGCCCCCCTGGAGACCCAGTACTTC,CASSLVPPGAPLETQYF
NA,few,TRBV20-1,TRBJ2-5,11,TGCAGCGCCATCTGGGGGGAGACCCAGTACTTC,CSAIWGETQYF
TRBD1,NA,TRBV4-1,TRBJ1-6,16,TGCGCCAGCAGCGATACGACCCGGGACAGGAATTCACCCCTCCACTTT,CASSDTTRDRNSPLHF
NA,many,TRBV28,TRBJ1-1,14,TGTGCCAGCACCCCGATGGGCTGGAACACTGAAGCTTTCTTT,CASTPMGWNTEAFF
NA,NA,TRBV20-1,TRBJ1-1,10,TGCAGTGCTAGAGACACTGAAGCTTTCTTT,CSARDTEAFF
NA,NA,TRBV5-4,TRBJ2-1,14,TGTGCCAGCAGCGCACTTCCCGGACTATATGAGCAGTTCTTC,CASSALPGLYEQFF
NA,NA,TRBV4-1,TRBJ1-4,14,TGCGCCAGCTTGGACAGAGGGGTTAAGGAAAAACTGTTTTTT,CASLDRGVKEKLFF
NA,few,TRBV5-6,TRBJ2-1,15,TGTGCCAGCAGCCTGGGGTACGGATCCGGCAATGAGCAGTTCTTC,CASSLGYGSGNEQFF
TRBD2,few,TRBV10-3,TRBJ2-1,14,TGTGCCATCAGTGAAGTCGGGGGGGCCCAAGAGCAGTTCTTC,CAISEVGGAQEQFF
NA,few,TRBV3-1,TRBJ1-1,15,TGTGCCAGCAGCCAAGTGGGTAGCCCGGAAAAAGAAGCTTTCTTT,CASSQVGSPEKEAFF
NA,NA,TRBV11-2,TRBJ2-1,16,TGTGCCAGCAGTTCAGGGGGGCAAACCGGGCCTCCTGAGCAGTTCTTC,CASSSGGQTGPPEQFF
NA,NA,TRBV7-9,TRBJ1-1,12,TGTGCCAGCGCCGGAGGAAGCACTGAAGCTTTCTTT,CASAGGSTEAFF
NA,NA,TRBV6-2/TRBV6-3,TRBJ1-2,16,TGTGCCAGCAGTTACTCGATCGCTTCTAGTAACTATGGCTACACCTTC,CASSYSIASSNYGYTF
NA,NA,TRBV5-5,TRBJ2-2,12,TGTGCCGGGGGGCGGACAGCCGGGGAGCTGTTTTTT,CAGGRTAGELFF
NA,few,TRBV7-8,TRBJ2-1,16,TGTGCCAGCAGCGGAAGTGTAGGGGGGGCCTACAATGAGCAGTTCTTC,CASSGSVGGAYNEQFF